The 26 T cell receptor beta chains given below trace back to one sample, sequenced in a study of blood T cell repertoires in COVID-19. Assay used: immunoSEQ multiplex PCR; TCRdb lists only in-frame clones, some missing. Found here are 150,000 to 200,000 clones, about 88% of them singletons; the top ten hold 15% to 20%. The sequenced material came from peripheral blood. These receptors originate from a man in his sixties with active or convalescent COVID-19.

This clone was detected many times. The J gene is TRBJ2-7, the V gene TRBV6-1; 10 nucleotides line up with TRBD2. The CDR3 covers 15 residues. Germline V gene data show CDR1 as MNHNS and CDR2 as SASEGT. V was clipped by 3 bases and J by 4 bases; unmatched bases: 6. CDR3 sequence reads: CASSEASGGVYEQYF. In nucleotides, the CDR3 is TGTGCCAGCAGTGAGGCTAGCGGGGGAGTATACGAGCAGTACTTC.

V and J are TRBV7-6 and TRBJ2-5, with 14 positions matching TRBD2. Germline CDR1 SGHVS, CDR2 FNYEAQ. V was clipped by 3 bases and J by 4 bases; unmatched bases: 7. The CDR3 is 17 residues long. This CDR3 is CASSLETSGGAIETQYF. In nucleotides, the CDR3 is TGTGCCAGCAGCTTGGAGACTAGCGGGGGGGCGATAGAGACCCAGTACTTC.

The V gene is TRBV19, the J gene TRBJ2-7, with 8 bases matching TRBD1. Trimming took 1 base from V and 1 from J; bases not matched to a gene: 6. The CDR3 extends over 16 amino acids. The germline CDR1 and CDR2 sequences are LNHDA and SQIVND (reference sequence). CDR3 loop: CASSIARTGISYEQYF. DNA of the CDR3: TGTGCCAGTAGTATAGCGCGGACAGGGATTTCCTACGAGCAGTACTTC.

The sample holds a few counts of this clone. The chain joins TRBV4-1 to TRBJ1-2; D perhaps matches TRBD1 (5 bases). V gave up 5 bases and J gave up 3 bases, with 10 bases separating them. The CDR3 sequence is 13 residues long. CDR1 is MGHRA, CDR2 YSYEKL, per germline. CDR3 protein: CASSTTVDYGYTF. The CDR3 region has the DNA TGCGCCAGCAGCACGACAGTCGACTATGGCTACACCTTC.

The rearrangement uses TRBV27 and TRBJ1-1; 9 bases are shared with TRBD1. The germline V gene has CDR1 MNHEY and CDR2 SMNVEV (reference sequence). The ends lost 3 bases at V and 4 bases at J; junction bases unmatched: 3. This CDR3 contains 14 residues. The CDR3 sequence is CASSLDRGGTEAFF. The DNA of the CDR3 is TGTGCCAGCAGTTTGGACAGGGGAGGCACTGAAGCTTTCTTT.

The chain combines TRBV21-1 with TRBJ1-3; the table's TRBD1 call for D was not verified on the DNA. TRBV21-1 is a known pseudogene. The CDR3 consists of 17 residues. This CDR3 is CASSPRTGMDSGNTIYF. The CDR3 DNA sequence: TGTGCCAGCAGCCCCCGGACAGGGATGGACTCTGGAAACACCATATATTTT.

This clone was observed a handful of times. CDR3 protein: CASRFTDRSNTEAFF. CDR3 DNA sequence: TGTGCCAGCAGGTTCACTGACAGGTCGAACACTGAAGCTTTCTTT. The chain couples TRBV6-5 to TRBJ1-1; weak D call: TRBD1 (6 bases). CDR1 and CDR2 from the germline V gene are MNHEY and SVGAGI. CDR3 length equals 15 residues. V gave up 6 bases and J gave up 1 base, with 15 bases separating them.

The CDR3: CASSPPTPDGGEQYF. As DNA, the CDR3 is TGTGCCAGCAGTCCCCCCACGCCGGACGGCGGGGAGCAGTACTTC. The rearrangement links TRBV27 to TRBJ2-7, with D perhaps TRBD2 (5 bases). CDR3 length: 15 residues. Germline V gene lookup returns CDR1 MNHEY and CDR2 SMNVEV (reference sequence). V gave up 5 bases and J gave up 7 bases, with 21 bases separating them.

V is TRBV16 and J is TRBJ1-1, with D possibly being TRBD1 (5 bases). Germline V CDR1 and CDR2: KGHSY, FQNENV. The CDR3 sequence is 13 residues long. The germline V and J ends were trimmed by 4 bases and 8 bases, with 14 bases remaining between them. The CDR3 here is CASSRGGETEAFF. In DNA, the CDR3 is TGTGCCAGCAGCCGGGGGGGGGAGACGGAAGCTTTCTTT.

The chain recombines TRBV19 with TRBJ1-2; weak D call: TRBD1 (6 bases). This CDR3 contains 15 residues. The V end was cut by 3 bases, the J end by 8 bases, with 19 bases between. Germline CDR1 reads LNHDA; CDR2 reads SQIVND (reference sequence). The CDR3: CASSIGGRGAPGYTF. The CDR3 nucleotides read TGTGCCAGTAGTATTGGGGGCAGGGGAGCTCCCGGCTACACCTTC.

The chain uses TRBV11-2 and TRBJ1-4, with 12 positions matching TRBD1. This CDR3 spans 14 amino acids. From germline, CDR1 is SGHAT and CDR2 FQNNGV. Trimming took 5 bases from V and 8 from J; bases not matched to a gene: 3. CDR3 amino acids: CASSPGQGAEKLFF. In nucleotides, the CDR3 is TGTGCCAGCAGCCCGGGACAGGGGGCGGAAAAACTGTTTTTT.

The rearrangement links TRBV6-6 to TRBJ2-7; the D gene is possibly TRBD2 (5 bases). This CDR3 has 14 residues. CDR1 and CDR2 (germline): MNHNY, SVGAGI (reference sequence). The V gene lost 6 bases and the J gene lost 0 bases, with 12 bases spanning the gap. In nucleotides, the CDR3 is TGTGCCAGCAGAATCGAAGGGAGCTCCTACGAGCAGTACTTC. Translation gives CASRIEGSSYEQYF.

The CDR3 sequence: CASSPGGGDTQYF. CDR3 bases: TGCGCCAGCTCCCCGGGAGGTGGAGATACGCAGTATTTT. The chain links TRBV4-1 to TRBJ2-3; 7 bases fit TRBD2. The germline V gene encodes CDR1 MGHRA and CDR2 YSYEKL. V was clipped by 8 bases and J by 5 bases; unmatched bases: 7. CDR3 length equals 13 residues.

The CDR3 coding sequence is TGTGCCAGCAGCCGAGCGGGCGGGGAGCTGTTTTTT. This encodes CASSRAGGELFF. V and J are TRBV5-4 and TRBJ2-2; a possible D gene is TRBD2 (6 bases). Trimming stripped 4 bases from V and 7 bases from J, with 8 bases between. The CDR3 is 12 amino acids. Germline loops: CDR1 SGHNT, CDR2 YYREEE (reference sequence).

Remarks on this clone: An end of the junction does not agree with germline; a read error may underlie this. This sample includes further DNA sequences coding for the same CDR3. CDR3 sequence (DNA): TGTGCCAGCAGTCAAGCGGGACTAGCGGGAGACCATGAGCAGTTCTTC. This encodes CASSQAGLAGDHEQFF. V is TRBV3-1 (or the pseudogene TRBV3-2) and J is TRBJ2-1; 14 positions match TRBD2. The germline gives CDR1 LGHDT, CDR2 YNNKEL (reference sequence). The CDR3 consists of 16 residues.

The V gene is TRBV28, the J gene TRBJ2-1; 12 nucleotides match TRBD2. V was clipped by 3 bases and J by 3 bases; unmatched bases: 3. In germline, CDR1 is MDHEN, CDR2 SYDVKM. The CDR3 consists of 16 residues. The CDR3 nucleotides are TGTGCCAGCAGTTTTCTAGCGGGAGGGAACTACAATGAGCAGTTCTTC. It yields the protein CASSFLAGGNYNEQFF. The full variable domain, in which reference TRBV28 and TRBJ2-1 provide the parts outside the CDR3, is DVKVTQSSRYLVKRTGEKVFLECVQDMDHENMFWYRQDPGLGLRLIYFSYDVKMKEKGDIPEGYSVSREKKERFSLILESASTNQTSMYLCASSFLAGGNYNEQFFGPGTRLTVL.

V gene TRBV11-2 combines with J gene TRBJ1-1, with 7 bases aligning to TRBD1. The ends lost 0 bases at V and 6 bases at J; junction bases unmatched: 7. CDR3 length equals 15 residues. Germline V gene sequence: CDR1 SGHAT, CDR2 FQNNGV. The CDR3 DNA reads TGTGCCAGCAGCTTAGATCTCATGAGGGGGCCTGAAGCTTTCTTT. Its protein is CASSLDLMRGPEAFF.

CDR3 protein: CASSEPPHTQYF. CDR3 DNA sequence: TGTGCCAGCAGTGAACCTCCTCATACGCAGTATTTT. The rearrangement uses TRBV6-1 and TRBJ2-3; D is uncertain. Between the trimmed V and J ends, which lost 2 bases and 7 bases, there was a span of 7 bases. The CDR3 extends over 12 amino acids. CDR1 and CDR2 (germline): MNHNS, SASEGT.

The V call is TRBV7-9, the J call TRBJ1-1; no clear D. Germline lookup yields CDR1 SEHNR and CDR2 FQNEAQ (reference sequence). V lost 5 bases and J lost 1, with 14 bases in between. The CDR3 runs 15 residues. The CDR3 nucleotides are TGTGCCAGCAGCCCACCCCCCCGGGGGAACACTGAAGCTTTCTTT. Translating it yields CASSPPPRGNTEAFF. Looking up the rest from reference TRBV7-9 and TRBJ1-1 gives the full variable domain: DTGVSQNPRHKITKRGQNVTFRCDPISEHNRLYWYRQTLGQGPEFLTYFQNEAQLEKSRLLSDRFSAERPKGSFSTLEIQRTEQGDSAMYLCASSPPPRGNTEAFFGQGTRLTVV.

This chain joins TRBV19 and TRBJ1-2, with TRBD1 as a possible D gene (5 bases). The CDR3 consists of 14 residues. Trimming removed 6 bases from V and 1 base from J, with 12 bases in between. CDR1 and CDR2 (germline): LNHDA, SQIVND (reference sequence). CDR3 residues: CASSPGDSNYGYTF. The DNA of the CDR3 is TGTGCCAGTAGCCCTGGTGACAGTAACTATGGCTACACCTTC.

This clone has only one observation. The chain combines TRBV27 with TRBJ2-7; tentatively, D is TRBD1 (5 bases). Trimming removed 3 bases from V and 5 bases from J, with 8 bases in between. The CDR3 is 12 amino acids. The germline CDR1 and CDR2 sequences are MNHEY and SMNVEV (reference sequence). CDR3 coding DNA: TGTGCCAGCAGTTTTTGGGGCCACGAGCAGTACTTC. Amino acids: CASSFWGHEQYF.

The chain couples TRBV19 to TRBJ1-5; D perhaps matches TRBD1 (6 bases). The CDR3 loop spans 15 amino acids. Germline CDR1 reads LNHDA; CDR2 reads SQIVND (reference sequence). V dropped 1 base and J dropped 6 bases, with 13 bases sitting between them. Here the CDR3 DNA reads TGTGCCAGTAGTATAGCCCCACAGGGTCCTCAGCCCCAGCATTTT. Its protein is CASSIAPQGPQPQHF.

V gene TRBV6-5 combines with J gene TRBJ1-2, with D uncertain. Germline assignment: CDR1 MNHEY and CDR2 SVGAGI. The CDR3 has 14 residues. Trimming removed 1 base at V and 8 bases at J, with 14 bases between. The CDR3 nucleotides are TGTGCCAGCAGTTACTACCCGGGAATCGGCGGCTACACCTTC. This gives the protein CASSYYPGIGGYTF.

The genes are TRBV5-4 and TRBJ1-6; 10 bases agree with TRBD1. The CDR3 consists of 14 residues. Trimming at V came to 4 bases and at J to 10 bases, leaving 5 bases not matched to a gene. Looked up from germline, CDR1 is SGHNT and CDR2 is YYREEE (reference sequence). The CDR3: CASSARDRGSPLHF. CDR3 nucleotides: TGTGCCAGCAGCGCCCGGGACAGGGGCTCACCCCTCCACTTT.

V and J are TRBV5-1 and TRBJ2-2; no firm D call. This CDR3 has 17 residues. With 1 base removed from V and 1 base from J, the gap between germline ends came to 14 bases. The germline V gene encodes CDR1 SGHRS and CDR2 YFSETQ. The DNA of the CDR3 is TGCGCCAGCAGCTTGCTTGGAGACTCGAAGAACACCGGGGAGCTGTTTTTT. Encoded protein: CASSLLGDSKNTGELFF.

V usage is TRBV7-9 and J usage is TRBJ1-1; maybe TRBD1 (6 bases). The CDR3 loop spans 16 amino acids. Germline V gene sequence: CDR1 SEHNR, CDR2 FQNEAQ (reference sequence). CDR3 residues: CAASDPGHPNGAEAFF. The CDR3 DNA reads TGTGCGGCCTCCGATCCGGGACACCCAAATGGGGCTGAAGCTTTCTTT.